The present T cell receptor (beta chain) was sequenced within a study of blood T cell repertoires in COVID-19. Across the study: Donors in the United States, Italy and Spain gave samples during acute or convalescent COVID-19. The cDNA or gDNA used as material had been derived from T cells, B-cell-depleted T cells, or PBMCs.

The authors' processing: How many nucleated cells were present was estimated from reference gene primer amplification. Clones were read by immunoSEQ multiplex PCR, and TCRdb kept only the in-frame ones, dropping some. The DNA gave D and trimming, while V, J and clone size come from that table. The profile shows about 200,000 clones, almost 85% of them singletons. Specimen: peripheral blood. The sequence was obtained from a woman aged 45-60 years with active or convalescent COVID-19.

Written as DNA, the CDR3 is TGTGCCAGCAGTCCTCAAGAACAGCTGGGCAATCAGCCCCAGCATTTT. It specifies CASSPQEQLGNQPQHF. This chain links TRBV27 with TRBJ1-5; D remains ambiguous. V was trimmed by 5 bases and J by 2 bases, leaving 16 bases between them. The CDR3 is made up of 16 amino acids. Germline V gene lookup returns CDR1 MNHEY and CDR2 SMNVEV (reference sequence).